This T cell receptor (beta chain) is drawn from a study of human T cells and chemical hapten exposure. At the level of the study: Throughout a study of 20 to 30 weeks, patients underwent weekly scalp administration of diphenylcyclopropenone doses. Each patch test put 0.01% DPC on the upper back, and results were read at 6 days.

Time point indicated: patch test 1, 2 weeks after DPC sensitization. Noted treatment: therapeutic diphenylcyclopropenone sensitization with weekly scalp DPC. Those who donated were patients with alopecia, 18 to 70 years of age, and suitable for DPC. The CDR3 is made up of 16 amino acids. Germline V gene lookup returns CDR1 MNHNS and CDR2 SASEGT. Unmatched junction bases numbered 11, after V lost 4 bases and J lost 6 bases. Per the study methods: From around 25,000 to 690,000 TCRs were found per sample, with a median of approximately 96,000. TCRdb reanalysed the RACE reads using MiXCR and keeps one entry per CDR3 protein. Clone size and V and J calls follow TCRdb, not the original study. The sample records 95,000 to 130,000 distinct CDR3 sequences, about 12% being singletons.

The TCR comes from a woman aged 50 to 60 with alopecia areata. Some clones in this sample may be carry-over from other donors' samples. This chain joins TRBV6-1 and TRBJ1-2, with TRBD1 matching 10 bases. Specimen: whole blood, collected in connection with sensitization to the hapten diphenylcyclopropenone (DPC). The CDR3 coding sequence is TGTGCCAGCAGTGTAAAACCGGGACAGGGGAGGGATGGCTACACCTTC. This sequence encodes CASSVKPGQGRDGYTF.